This T cell receptor beta chain comes out of a study of CD8+ T cells in alopecia areata. Extraction and reverse transcription of RNA yielded cDNA as the sequencing template. Sequenced by immunoSEQ multiplex PCR; TCRdb stores in-frame clones only, minus some. The repertoire consists of about 13,000 clones, with 55% to 70% occurring once and the leading ten covering under 13%. From alopecia areata patients, lesional scalp punch biopsies and peripheral blood were collected. The germline gives CDR1 LGHNA, CDR2 YSLEER. This CDR3 region has 17 residues. Trimming took off 2 bases at V and 3 bases at J, with 16 bases between the two ends.

J is TRBJ1-4 and V is TRBV4-3; D gene unclear. The starting material was skin, obtained at week 0. This TCR derives from a human donor with alopecia areata. As DNA, the CDR3 is TGCGCCAGCAGCCAACGTTTCCCCCAAGGAGCTAATGAAAAACTGTTTTTT. Translated: CASSQRFPQGANEKLFF.